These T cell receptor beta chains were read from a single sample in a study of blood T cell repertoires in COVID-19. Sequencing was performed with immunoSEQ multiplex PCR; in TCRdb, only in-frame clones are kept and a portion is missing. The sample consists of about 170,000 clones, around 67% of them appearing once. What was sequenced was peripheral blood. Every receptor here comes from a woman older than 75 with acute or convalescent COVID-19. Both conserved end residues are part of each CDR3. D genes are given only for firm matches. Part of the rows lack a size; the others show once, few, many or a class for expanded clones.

CDR3nt: TGTGCCAGCAGCTGGGGACAGGAGGCCTACGAGCAGTACTTC
CDR3aa: CASSWGQEAYEQYF
abundance: -
v_gene: TRBV9
j_gene: TRBJ2-7
d_gene: TRBD1

CDR3nt: TGTGCCAGCAGCTTGGCCGATCAGCCCCAGCATTTT
CDR3aa: CASSLADQPQHF
abundance: -
v_gene: TRBV5-8
j_gene: TRBJ1-5
d_gene: -

CDR3nt: TGTGCCAGCAGCTTACCCAGCTCCTACGAGCAGTACTTC
CDR3aa: CASSLPSSYEQYF
abundance: -
v_gene: TRBV7-9
j_gene: TRBJ2-7
d_gene: -

CDR3nt: TGTGCCAGCAGCCTCTCCTCGACAGGCCAAGAGACCCAGTACTTC
CDR3aa: CASSLSSTGQETQYF
abundance: -
v_gene: TRBV11-3
j_gene: TRBJ2-5
d_gene: -

CDR3nt: TGTGCCAGCAGTTTATCACCCCCCACAGCAACTAATGAAAAACTGTTTTTT
CDR3aa: CASSLSPPTATNEKLFF
abundance: once
v_gene: TRBV27
j_gene: TRBJ1-4
d_gene: -

CDR3nt: TGCAGCGCCCGGGACAGTAGTAACAATGAGCAGTTCTTC
CDR3aa: CSARDSSNNEQFF
abundance: -
v_gene: TRBV29-1
j_gene: TRBJ2-1
d_gene: TRBD1

CDR3nt: TGTGCCAGCAGCGTGGAACTAGCGGGGGCGAACACCGGGGAGCTGTTTTTT
CDR3aa: CASSVELAGANTGELFF
abundance: -
v_gene: TRBV9
j_gene: TRBJ2-2
d_gene: TRBD2

CDR3nt: TGTGCCAGCAGTTCCTCTAGGTCGGGGGTTGCCTTT
CDR3aa: CASSSSRSGVAF
abundance: -
v_gene: TRBV6-2/TRBV6-3
j_gene: TRBJ1-4
d_gene: -

CDR3nt: TGTGCCACCAGTGAACCAGAAACGTTACGACTAGCGGGAGTGGGAGCCGGGGAGCTGTTTTTT
CDR3aa: CATSEPETLRLAGVGAGELFF
abundance: -
v_gene: TRBV24-1
j_gene: TRBJ2-2
d_gene: TRBD2

CDR3nt: TGTGCCAGCTCACCACGAGGCTCTGGAAACACCATATATTTT
CDR3aa: CASSPRGSGNTIYF
abundance: -
v_gene: TRBV18
j_gene: TRBJ1-3
d_gene: -

CDR3nt: TGCGCCAGCAGCTTACAGAGCACCGGGGAGCTGTTTTTT
CDR3aa: CASSLQSTGELFF
abundance: -
v_gene: TRBV5-1
j_gene: TRBJ2-2
d_gene: -

CDR3nt: TGTGCCAGCAGCCCAAGCCACAGAAACGAAGCTTTCTTT
CDR3aa: CASSPSHRNEAFF
abundance: few
v_gene: TRBV9
j_gene: TRBJ1-1
d_gene: -

CDR3nt: TGTGCCAGCACCGGACAGAGATACGAGCAGTACTTC
CDR3aa: CASTGQRYEQYF
abundance: -
v_gene: TRBV2
j_gene: TRBJ2-7
d_gene: -

CDR3nt: TGCGCCTCAACCAGGGACTACCAAGCTAACTATGGCTACACCTTC
CDR3aa: CASTRDYQANYGYTF
abundance: -
v_gene: TRBV4-1
j_gene: TRBJ1-2
d_gene: -

CDR3nt: TGTGCCAGCATGAATCTTTTTGGCCCGACAGGGCGTGAGCAGTACTTC
CDR3aa: CASMNLFGPTGREQYF
abundance: -
v_gene: TRBV27
j_gene: TRBJ2-7
d_gene: TRBD1

CDR3nt: TGTGCCAGCAGTTGGGCAGGGGGAAACACCATATATTTT
CDR3aa: CASSWAGGNTIYF
abundance: -
v_gene: TRBV6-5
j_gene: TRBJ1-3
d_gene: -

CDR3nt: TGTGCCAGCTCAAGGGGACAGGGTGCTGGAAACACCATATATTTT
CDR3aa: CASSRGQGAGNTIYF
abundance: few
v_gene: TRBV18
j_gene: TRBJ1-3
d_gene: TRBD1

CDR3nt: TGTGCCAGCACCGAAACTAGCGGGAGGGCGTCGCAGTATTTT
CDR3aa: CASTETSGRASQYF
abundance: -
v_gene: TRBV7-6
j_gene: TRBJ2-3
d_gene: TRBD2

CDR3nt: TGTGCCAGCAGGAGGAACTTTCGGGACACCAGTAGCAATCAGCCCCAGCATTTT
CDR3aa: CASRRNFRDTSSNQPQHF
abundance: few
v_gene: TRBV28
j_gene: TRBJ1-5
d_gene: -

CDR3nt: TGTGCCACCTCGGGACAGAGCAATCAGCCCCAGCATTTT
CDR3aa: CATSGQSNQPQHF
abundance: many
v_gene: TRBV19
j_gene: TRBJ1-5
d_gene: TRBD1

CDR3nt: TGTGCCAGTAGTATTGGCGGGAGCAGTACAGATACGCAGTATTTT
CDR3aa: CASSIGGSSTDTQYF
abundance: -
v_gene: TRBV19
j_gene: TRBJ2-3
d_gene: TRBD2

CDR3nt: TGTGCCAGCAGCTTTCCCAAGGGAGCGGGCGCCTACGAGCAGTACTTC
CDR3aa: CASSFPKGAGAYEQYF
abundance: -
v_gene: TRBV7-9
j_gene: TRBJ2-7
d_gene: -

CDR3nt: TGTGCCACCAGCAGAGATTGGGCAGATACTGCAGATACGCAGTATTTT
CDR3aa: CATSRDWADTADTQYF
abundance: -
v_gene: TRBV15
j_gene: TRBJ2-3
d_gene: -

CDR3nt: TGTGCCAGCAGTTTACGCGGTGAAGCTTTCTTT
CDR3aa: CASSLRGEAFF
abundance: -
v_gene: TRBV27
j_gene: TRBJ1-1
d_gene: -

CDR3nt: TGTGCCAGCAGGGGACAGGGGGCAGGGGGCGAGCAGTACTTC
CDR3aa: CASRGQGAGGEQYF
abundance: once
v_gene: TRBV28
j_gene: TRBJ2-7
d_gene: TRBD1

CDR3nt: TGTGCCAGCAGCTTAGCGGGGGGGACAGGGTCCCCCGGGGAGCTGTTTTTT
CDR3aa: CASSLAGGTGSPGELFF
abundance: -
v_gene: TRBV7-8
j_gene: TRBJ2-2
d_gene: TRBD1

CDR3nt: TGCGCCAGCACCTCCGGGACTAGCGTCGGCACAGATACGCAGTATTTT
CDR3aa: CASTSGTSVGTDTQYF
abundance: -
v_gene: TRBV5-1
j_gene: TRBJ2-3
d_gene: TRBD2

CDR3nt: TGTGCCAGCAAGGCGGCCAGGGGGGACCACGAGCAGTACTTC
CDR3aa: CASKAARGDHEQYF
abundance: -
v_gene: TRBV6-5
j_gene: TRBJ2-7
d_gene: -

CDR3nt: TGTGCCAGCAATTCCCTGGGACAGCCTAATGAAAAACTGTTTTTT
CDR3aa: CASNSLGQPNEKLFF
abundance: -
v_gene: TRBV27
j_gene: TRBJ1-4
d_gene: TRBD1

CDR3nt: TGTGCCAGCAGCTTGGTTCTAGCGGGAGCCGAGCAGTACTTC
CDR3aa: CASSLVLAGAEQYF
abundance: -
v_gene: TRBV5-4
j_gene: TRBJ2-7
d_gene: TRBD2

CDR3nt: TGTGCCAGCAGCCAAGGGGGGGGGCCAGCCTACGAGCAGTACTTC
CDR3aa: CASSQGGGPAYEQYF
abundance: -
v_gene: TRBV4-2
j_gene: TRBJ2-7
d_gene: -

CDR3nt: TGCAGCGATATAGCGCAAGTCGATGAGCAGTTCTTC
CDR3aa: CSDIAQVDEQFF
abundance: once
v_gene: TRBV29-1
j_gene: TRBJ2-1
d_gene: -

CDR3nt: TGTGCCAGCAGCCAATCATCGGTCCCCGTCGGAGAGACCCAGTACTTC
CDR3aa: CASSQSSVPVGETQYF
abundance: -
v_gene: TRBV4-2
j_gene: TRBJ2-5
d_gene: -

CDR3nt: TGTGCCAGCAGCTTAAACCTAATGAACACTGAAGCTTTCTTT
CDR3aa: CASSLNLMNTEAFF
abundance: -
v_gene: TRBV7-9
j_gene: TRBJ1-1
d_gene: -

CDR3nt: TGTGCCAGCTCAGTCGGCCAGGCCTACGAGCAGTACTTC
CDR3aa: CASSVGQAYEQYF
abundance: -
v_gene: TRBV18
j_gene: TRBJ2-7
d_gene: -

CDR3nt: TGTGCCAGCAGTTTAGAGGGCAGGGGAGGGTATGGCTACACCTTC
CDR3aa: CASSLEGRGGYGYTF
abundance: -
v_gene: TRBV28
j_gene: TRBJ1-2
d_gene: -

CDR3nt: TGCGCCAGCAGTGGCGGGGAGGTCAACACAGATACGCAGTATTTT
CDR3aa: CASSGGEVNTDTQYF
abundance: -
v_gene: TRBV10-1
j_gene: TRBJ2-3
d_gene: -

CDR3nt: TGTGCCAGCAGCTTATCCGAGGACAGGACAGAGACCCAGTACTTC
CDR3aa: CASSLSEDRTETQYF
abundance: once
v_gene: TRBV7-8
j_gene: TRBJ2-5
d_gene: TRBD1

CDR3nt: TGTGCCAGCAGTCAAACAGGGGATCAGCCCCAGCATTTT
CDR3aa: CASSQTGDQPQHF
abundance: -
v_gene: TRBV6-5
j_gene: TRBJ1-5
d_gene: TRBD1

CDR3nt: TGTGCCAGCACGAAGACAGGGGTCGGTGAGCAGTTCTTC
CDR3aa: CASTKTGVGEQFF
abundance: -
v_gene: TRBV6-6
j_gene: TRBJ2-1
d_gene: TRBD1

CDR3nt: TGCGCCAGCAGGGGGTGGGGCGGGAGCGATGAGACCCAGTACTTC
CDR3aa: CASRGWGGSDETQYF
abundance: -
v_gene: TRBV10-2
j_gene: TRBJ2-5
d_gene: TRBD2

CDR3nt: TGTGCCAGCTCAACAAAATCACAGGGCCACGAGCAGTACTTC
CDR3aa: CASSTKSQGHEQYF
abundance: -
v_gene: TRBV18
j_gene: TRBJ2-7
d_gene: -

CDR3nt: TGTGCCAGCAGTGAAGAACAGGGGGCTACTCAGCCCCAGCATTTT
CDR3aa: CASSEEQGATQPQHF
abundance: -
v_gene: TRBV2
j_gene: TRBJ1-5
d_gene: TRBD1

CDR3nt: TGTGCCAGCAGCTTTTTCCGGACAGCCTACCAAGAGACCCAGTACTTC
CDR3aa: CASSFFRTAYQETQYF
abundance: -
v_gene: TRBV7-9
j_gene: TRBJ2-5
d_gene: -

CDR3nt: TGCGCCAGCAGCCAAGAAGGGGGCCGGGGTCACGCCGGGGAGCTGTTTTTT
CDR3aa: CASSQEGGRGHAGELFF
abundance: -
v_gene: TRBV4-1
j_gene: TRBJ2-2
d_gene: TRBD1

CDR3nt: TGTGCCAGCAGCTTGGTCGGACTAGCGGGAGAGAGCTCCTACGAGCAGTACTTC
CDR3aa: CASSLVGLAGESSYEQYF
abundance: few
v_gene: TRBV7-2
j_gene: TRBJ2-7
d_gene: TRBD2

CDR3nt: TGTGCCAGCAACCCGCTCAGGCAGGGCTCGAATAGACTTCGCTACGAGCAGTACTTC
CDR3aa: CASNPLRQGSNRLRYEQYF
abundance: few
v_gene: TRBV11-2
j_gene: TRBJ2-7
d_gene: -

CDR3nt: TGTGCCAGTAGTCCCGGGATAGCGGGAGGTACCTACAATGAGCAGTTCTTC
CDR3aa: CASSPGIAGGTYNEQFF
abundance: -
v_gene: TRBV19
j_gene: TRBJ2-1
d_gene: TRBD2

CDR3nt: TGTGCCATTAGGACTAGCGCCAACACCGGGGAGCTGTTTTTT
CDR3aa: CAIRTSANTGELFF
abundance: -
v_gene: TRBV19
j_gene: TRBJ2-2
d_gene: TRBD2

CDR3nt: TGTGCCAGCAGTGGATCGGGAGGCTACAATGAGCAGTTCTTC
CDR3aa: CASSGSGGYNEQFF
abundance: -
v_gene: TRBV2
j_gene: TRBJ2-1
d_gene: TRBD2

CDR3nt: TGTGCCAGCAATAGGGACAGCCAAAATGAAAAACTGTTTTTT
CDR3aa: CASNRDSQNEKLFF
abundance: few
v_gene: TRBV28
j_gene: TRBJ1-4
d_gene: TRBD1

CDR3nt: TGTGCCAGCAGGGGGGGGTTGGGACGAAATCAGCCCCAGCATTTT
CDR3aa: CASRGGLGRNQPQHF
abundance: -
v_gene: TRBV28
j_gene: TRBJ1-5
d_gene: -

CDR3nt: TGCAGCGTGACATCGGGGGGATTCAATGAGCAGTTCTTC
CDR3aa: CSVTSGGFNEQFF
abundance: few
v_gene: TRBV29-1
j_gene: TRBJ2-1
d_gene: TRBD2